These 25 T cell receptor beta chains were all obtained from the same sample, sequenced in a study of T cell changes during pregnancy in multiple sclerosis. Sequencing was performed with immunoSEQ multiplex PCR; in TCRdb, only in-frame clones are kept and a portion is missing. The table has under 25,000 clones, about 90% seen once; the top ten hold roughly 7.7%. Here the sequenced sample was CD8+ T cells from peripheral blood mononuclear cells, taken after pregnancy. These receptor sequences come from a female donor with multiple sclerosis, enrolled in a pregnancy study.

This chain uses TRBV6-6 with TRBJ2-5; D may be TRBD2 (5 bases). The J call may be in error: the DNA end matches TRBJ2-7 better. The CDR3 loop spans 14 amino acids. Per germline, CDR1 MNHNY and CDR2 SVGAGI (reference sequence). The CDR3 DNA sequence: TGTGCCAGCAGTTACGTCGGGGTATTCAACGAGCAGTACTTC. Its translation: CASSYVGVFNEQYF.

This chain connects TRBV5-5 to TRBJ1-5; possibly TRBD1 for D (5 bases). There are 14 residues in the CDR3. With 2 bases removed from V and 5 bases from J, the gap between germline ends came to 11 bases. CDR1 is SGHKS and CDR2 is YYEKEE in the germline V gene (reference sequence). The CDR3 is CASSLGRVYQPQHF. CDR3 sequence (DNA): TGTGCCAGCAGCTTAGGCAGGGTTTATCAGCCCCAGCATTTT.

The chain couples TRBV7-9 to TRBJ2-5; 7 bases map to TRBD1. Trimming removed 4 bases from V and 5 bases from J; junction bases left unmatched: 13. Germline V gene lookup returns CDR1 SEHNR and CDR2 FQNEAQ (reference sequence). The CDR3 extends over 16 amino acids. The DNA for the CDR3 is TGTGCCAGCAGCTCAATAGATAGGACAGGTCGGGAGACCCAGTACTTC. This encodes CASSSIDRTGRETQYF.

This clone was seen only once. The chain carries TRBV4-3 and TRBJ2-7, with 9 bases that match TRBD1. Trimming took 1 base from V and 5 from J; bases not matched to a gene: 6. Germline lookup yields CDR1 LGHNA and CDR2 YSLEER. This CDR3 is 15 amino acids long. Here the CDR3 reads CASSQGTGGVDEQYF. In DNA, the CDR3 is TGCGCCAGCAGCCAAGGCACAGGGGGCGTCGACGAGCAGTACTTC.

The rearrangement uses TRBV29-1 and TRBJ2-7, with D possibly TRBD1 on 6 matching bases. The CDR3 is 14 residues long. The germline gives CDR1 SQVTM, CDR2 ANQGSEA. V was pared by 3 bases and J by 2 bases, with 14 bases between. In DNA, the CDR3 is TGCAGCGTTGATATTCCAGGGGCAACCTACGAGCAGTACTTC. Encoded protein: CSVDIPGATYEQYF.

This sequence joins TRBV5-1 and TRBJ2-7; TRBD1 aligns across 11 bases. Germline loops: CDR1 SGHRS, CDR2 YFSETQ. The CDR3 extends over 15 amino acids. Trimming took 4 bases from V and 4 from J; bases not matched to a gene: 7. The chain's CDR3 is CASSPAGTGGYEQYF. CDR3 DNA: TGCGCCAGCAGCCCCGCCGGGACAGGGGGGTACGAGCAGTACTTC.

V and J are TRBV9 and TRBJ2-1, with a possible D match to TRBD2 (5 bases). CDR1 and CDR2 from the germline V gene are SGDLS and YYNGEE. V shed 0 bases and J shed 0 bases, with 16 bases lying between them. The CDR3 totals 18 residues. CDR3 DNA: TGTGCCAGCAGCGTAGGAGGGAGCCCCCGGAGCTCCTACAATGAGCAGTTCTTC. Its protein is CASSVGGSPRSSYNEQFF.

The chain links TRBV2 to TRBJ2-7; 7 bases are shared with TRBD2. Germline CDR1 reads SNHLY; CDR2 reads FYNNEI. V lost 6 bases to trimming and J lost 0 bases; unmatched junction nucleotides: 5. CDR3 length: 14 amino acids. The CDR3 sequence is CASSSSGGSYEQYF. CDR3 bases: TGTGCCAGCAGCTCTAGCGGAGGCTCCTACGAGCAGTACTTC.

V is TRBV29-1 and J is TRBJ2-7; 8 nucleotides align to TRBD1. Germline-derived CDR1 and CDR2 are SQVTM and ANQGSEA. The CDR3 totals 15 residues. V trimming: 2 bases; J trimming: 5 bases; junction bases outside the gene matches: 11. CDR3 sequence reads: CSVEIRPGGYHEQYF. In nucleotides, the CDR3 is TGCAGCGTTGAAATCCGCCCAGGGGGCTACCACGAGCAGTACTTC.

The V gene is TRBV9, the J gene TRBJ1-2; the D gene is possibly TRBD1 (5 bases). The germline gives CDR1 SGDLS, CDR2 YYNGEE. Trimming took off 0 bases at V and 5 bases at J, with 11 bases between the two ends. The CDR3 totals 14 residues. Here the CDR3 reads CASSVEDKGYGYTF. CDR3 sequence (DNA): TGTGCCAGCAGCGTAGAGGACAAGGGATATGGCTACACCTTC. Variable domain in full (rest from reference TRBV9 and TRBJ1-2): DSGVTQTPKHLITATGQRVTLRCSPRSGDLSVYWYQQSLDQGLQFLIQYYNGEERAKGNILERFSAQQFPDLHSELNLSSLELGDSALYFCASSVEDKGYGYTFGSGTRLTVV.

This clone has a single count. The gene calls are TRBV28 and TRBJ2-1, with 7 nucleotides matching TRBD2. Germline trimming cut 6 bases from V and 3 bases from J; bases unmatched to any gene: 8. Looked up from germline, CDR1 is MDHEN and CDR2 is SYDVKM. This CDR3 region has 15 residues. In nucleotides, the CDR3 is TGTGCCAGCAGAAGTACCGGGACTAACTACAATGAGCAGTTCTTC. This translates into CASRSTGTNYNEQFF. Drawing the rest from reference TRBV28 and TRBJ2-1, the complete variable domain is DVKVTQSSRYLVKRTGEKVFLECVQDMDHENMFWYRQDPGLGLRLIYFSYDVKMKEKGDIPEGYSVSREKKERFSLILESASTNQTSMYLCASRSTGTNYNEQFFGPGTRLTVL.

The V call is TRBV7-9, the J call TRBJ1-2, with D tentatively TRBD1 (6 bases). CDR1 is SEHNR and CDR2 is FQNEAQ in the germline V gene (reference sequence). V was cut by 7 bases and J by 3 bases, with 18 bases left in between. This CDR3 region has 15 residues. In nucleotides, the CDR3 is TGTGCCAGCACCTCGGGGGAGGGGGGGTACTATGGCTACACCTTC. Protein: CASTSGEGGYYGYTF.

The chain uses TRBV9 and TRBJ1-1; 7 bases fit TRBD1. The V gene end was trimmed by 0 bases and the J gene end by 0 bases; junction bases not matched to a gene: 2. The CDR3 has 15 amino acids. Germline values: CDR1 SGDLS, CDR2 YYNGEE. CDR3 sequence reads: CASSVAQGMNTEAFF. The CDR3 DNA reads as TGTGCCAGCAGCGTAGCACAGGGGATGAACACTGAAGCTTTCTTT.

V gene TRBV5-1 combines with J gene TRBJ2-7; no reliable D call. The CDR3 contains 14 residues. V gave up 0 bases and J gave up 4 bases, with 11 bases separating them. Germline CDR1 is SGHRS and CDR2 is YFSETQ. This chain's CDR3 is CASSLAGVGYEQYF. The CDR3, as DNA: TGCGCCAGCAGCTTGGCCGGAGTTGGGTACGAGCAGTACTTC.

The sample holds a few counts of this clone. The sample holds other DNA sequences that translate to the same CDR3. The chain employs TRBV30 and TRBJ1-1; D gene uncertain. The CDR3 covers 13 residues. Germline assignment: CDR1 GTSNPN and CDR2 SVGIG (reference sequence). V lost 0 bases to trimming and J lost 1 base, with 6 bases between them. The DNA for the CDR3 is TGTGCCTGGAGTGTGGGAGGGAACACTGAAGCTTTCTTT. Its translation: CAWSVGGNTEAFF.

Only one count was recorded for this clone. The CDR3 region is CASSLRQGLYEQFF. In DNA, the CDR3 is TGTGCCAGCAGCTTGCGACAGGGCCTGTATGAGCAGTTCTTC. This chain connects TRBV11-3 to TRBJ2-1; 7 nucleotides line up with TRBD1. V shed 3 bases, J shed 8 bases, and the junction held 7 bases outside the gene matches. Germline V CDR1 and CDR2: SGHNT, YENEEA. The CDR3 consists of 14 residues.

The chain is built from TRBV6-1 and TRBJ2-7; TRBD1 might be the D (6 bases). The CDR3 has 13 residues. The germline V and J ends were trimmed by 8 bases and 2 bases, with 13 bases remaining between them. The V gene's germline CDR1 is MNHNS and CDR2 SASEGT. CDR3 nucleotide sequence: TGTGCCAGCGGTGGGACACGTACCTACGAGCAGTACTTC. It encodes CASGGTRTYEQYF.

V and J are TRBV2 and TRBJ2-1; TRBD2 might be the D (5 bases). CDR1 SNHLY and CDR2 FYNNEI come from the germline V gene. V was clipped by 3 bases and J by 7 bases, with 19 bases between them. CDR3 length: 16 amino acids. Written as DNA, the CDR3 is TGTGCCAGCAGTGATTGGGAGTATACGTTTAGAAATGAGCAGTTCTTC. It encodes CASSDWEYTFRNEQFF.

This chain connects TRBV27 to TRBJ2-1; TRBD2 aligns across 9 bases. The CDR3 length is 16 residues. Germline lookup yields CDR1 MNHEY and CDR2 SMNVEV (reference sequence). The junction had 7 bases not matched to a gene; V was cut back by 5 bases and J by 2 bases. CDR3 loop: CASSLIAGAPYNEQFF. The DNA for the CDR3 is TGTGCCAGCAGTCTTATAGCGGGAGCCCCCTACAATGAGCAGTTCTTC.

The chain joins TRBV7-9 to TRBJ2-2, with TRBD1 matching 9 bases. The J segment lost 4 bases and the V segment lost 5 bases, leaving 8 bases of the junction unmatched. CDR3 size: 16 residues. Germline CDR1 is SEHNR and CDR2 is FQNEAQ (reference sequence). The CDR3 nucleotides read TGTGCCAGCAGCGACACAGGGGGCTATGGCACCGGGGAGCTGTTTTTT. Its protein is CASSDTGGYGTGELFF. Using reference TRBV7-9 and TRBJ2-2 for the parts outside the CDR3, the full variable domain is DTGVSQNPRHKITKRGQNVTFRCDPISEHNRLYWYRQTLGQGPEFLTYFQNEAQLEKSRLLSDRFSAERPKGSFSTLEIQRTEQGDSAMYLCASSDTGGYGTGELFFGEGSRLTVL.

The V and J genes are TRBV6-1 and TRBJ1-2; TRBD1 might be the D (6 bases). This CDR3 has 15 residues. CDR1 and CDR2 from the germline V gene are MNHNS and SASEGT. V lost 7 bases and J 1 base, leaving 16 bases between the germline ends. The CDR3 region has the DNA TGTGCCAGCACTCAAAAGGGGGTAAATAACTATGGCTACACCTTC. This sequence encodes CASTQKGVNNYGYTF.

This clone showed up just a few times. The chain combines TRBV4-3 with TRBJ2-1; D is ambiguous. Germline CDR1 is LGHNA and CDR2 is YSLEER. This CDR3 is 15 amino acids long. Trimming shortened V by 0 bases and J by 10 bases, and 16 bases separated the two germline ends. The CDR3 DNA is TGCGCCAGCAGCCAAGATATTGGTCGGGTTTGGGAGCAGTTCTTC. Translating gives CASSQDIGRVWEQFF.

The chain uses TRBV11-2 and TRBJ2-1; D perhaps matches TRBD1 (6 bases). The CDR3 loop spans 16 amino acids. The V and J ends lost 7 bases and 0 bases respectively, with 16 bases between them. The germline V gene has CDR1 SGHAT and CDR2 FQNNGV. CDR3 sequence (DNA): TGTGCCAGCACCATTGGTAGGGGGAGCTCCTACAATGAGCAGTTCTTC. Amino acid sequence: CASTIGRGSSYNEQFF.

The chain is built from TRBV4-1 and TRBJ2-5, with D perhaps TRBD2 (5 bases). This CDR3 is built from 14 residues. The V end was cut by 0 bases, the J end by 5 bases, with 10 bases between. Germline values: CDR1 MGHRA, CDR2 YSYEKL. This CDR3 is CASSQDLREETQYF. In DNA, the CDR3 is TGCGCCAGCAGCCAAGATCTTAGGGAGGAGACCCAGTACTTC.

In this sample, this clone is medium-sized. The genes are TRBV6-4 and TRBJ2-2, with D unclear. Germline lookup yields CDR1 MRHNA and CDR2 SNTAGT. V gave up 0 bases and J gave up 3 bases, with 2 bases separating them. There are 13 residues in the CDR3. In DNA, the CDR3 is TGTGCCAGCAGTGACTCCGACACCGGGGAGCTGTTTTTT. Its protein is CASSDSDTGELFF.